This is a list of T cell receptor beta chains from one sample in a study of shared clonotypes between healthy human individuals. Profiling relied on immunoSEQ multiplex PCR, and the TCRdb table lists in-frame clones only, not all of them. The sample lists some 2 million clones, approximately 95% seen once, with around 1% in the top ten. The specimen sequenced was naive CD8+ T cells sorted from blood. These receptors all stem from a man between 18 and 29 years old in good health. CDR3s include the opening cysteine and the closing phenylalanine or tryptophan. The D gene is left open where the match is weak. Only some rows state a clone size, as once, few, many or a class for expanded clones.

CASSHHLSTDTQYF	TGCGCCAGCAGCCACCACCTTAGCACAGATACGCAGTATTTT	.	TRBV4-1	TRBJ2-3	.
CSVALGMSSYEQYF	TGCAGCGTTGCTTTAGGGATGAGCTCCTACGAGCAGTACTTC	.	TRBV29-1	TRBJ2-7	.
CASSLDLGEHTGELFF	TGTGCCAGCAGCTTGGATCTCGGAGAACACACCGGGGAGCTGTTTTTT	.	TRBV5-8	TRBJ2-2	.
CASNSRTETYEQYF	TGTGCCAGCAATTCCCGGACAGAAACCTACGAGCAGTACTTC	.	TRBV27	TRBJ2-7	.
CASSLPSDSLNTEAFF	TGTGCCAGCAGCCTACCGTCGGACAGTCTGAACACTGAAGCTTTCTTT	.	TRBV7-8	TRBJ1-1	.
CASSQDWGQGANTGELFF	TGCGCCAGCAGCCAAGATTGGGGACAGGGAGCGAACACCGGGGAGCTGTTTTTT	.	TRBV4-3	TRBJ2-2	TRBD1
CASSLGLVSYEQYF	TGCGCCAGCAGTCTGGGACTAGTTTCCTACGAGCAGTACTTC	.	TRBV5-1	TRBJ2-7	TRBD2
CASGDGSSYEQYF	TGTGCCAGCGGGGACGGTAGCTCCTACGAGCAGTACTTC	.	TRBV28	TRBJ2-7	.
CASSQGRSADTQYF	TGCGCCAGCAGCCAAGGGAGGAGCGCAGATACGCAGTATTTT	once	TRBV4-3	TRBJ2-3	.
CASSIGPATNEKLFF	TGTGCCAGCAGTATTGGACCCGCAACTAATGAAAAACTGTTTTTT	.	TRBV27	TRBJ1-4	.
CASSVEPGWTDTQYF	TGTGCCAGCAGCGTAGAGCCGGGTTGGACAGATACGCAGTATTTT	.	TRBV9	TRBJ2-3	.
CASSSMTVSVAYEQYF	TGTGCCAGCAGCTCTATGACCGTCTCCGTGGCCTACGAGCAGTACTTC	.	TRBV7-8	TRBJ2-7	.
CASSLAGGLGNEQFF	TGTGCTAGCAGCTTAGCGGGGGGGCTTGGGAATGAGCAGTTCTTC	.	TRBV7-7	TRBJ2-1	TRBD2
CASSERTHNEQFF	TGTGCCAGCAGTGAGCGGACGCACAATGAGCAGTTCTTC	.	TRBV2	TRBJ2-1	.
CASSLEAGTTLGQFF	TGTGCCAGCAGCTTAGAGGCAGGGACGACGTTGGGGCAGTTCTTC	.	TRBV11-2	TRBJ2-1	.
CASSEWLAGAGSNEQFF	TGTGCCAGCAGTGAATGGCTAGCGGGAGCGGGAAGTAATGAGCAGTTCTTC	.	TRBV2	TRBJ2-1	TRBD2
CARYWVRLAELNTGELFF	TGTGCCAGATATTGGGTACGGCTAGCGGAATTGAACACCGGGGAGCTGTTTTTT	.	TRBV19	TRBJ2-2	TRBD2
CASSRDRDYNSPLHF	TGCGCCAGCAGCCGGGACAGAGATTATAATTCACCCCTCCACTTT	.	TRBV5-1	TRBJ1-6	TRBD1
CARSLRTGNCQQYF	TGTGCCAGAAGCTTGAGAACAGGGAATTGTCAGCAGTACTTC	.	TRBV5-3	TRBJ2-7	.
CASSSIGDFNTGELFF	TGTGCCAGCAGCTCTATAGGTGACTTTAACACCGGGGAGCTGTTTTTT	.	TRBV7-9	TRBJ2-2	.
CASSLRAGGAYTEAFF	TGTGCCAGCAGTTTAAGGGCCGGGGGAGCCTACACTGAAGCTTTCTTT	.	TRBV28	TRBJ1-1	.
CASSLNRANSNQPQHF	TGCGCCAGCAGCCTCAACAGGGCAAATAGCAATCAGCCCCAGCATTTT	.	TRBV4-1	TRBJ1-5	.
CASSLDDRERLAYNEQFF	TGCGCCAGCAGCTTGGACGACAGGGAGCGTTTGGCCTACAATGAGCAGTTCTTC	.	TRBV5-1	TRBJ2-1	TRBD1
CASSLYSNQPQHF	TGCGCCAGCAGCCTTTATAGCAATCAGCCCCAGCATTTT	.	TRBV4-1	TRBJ1-5	.
CASSPLGTGELFF	TGTGCCAGCAGCCCTTTGGGCACCGGGGAGCTGTTTTTT	.	TRBV7-3	TRBJ2-2	.
CASTLGTGGNTGELFF	TGTGCCAGCACCCTGGGGACAGGGGGAAACACCGGGGAGCTGTTTTTT	.	TRBV11-2	TRBJ2-2	TRBD1
CASSLRTTTYEQYF	TGCGCCAGCAGCCTAAGGACAACGACCTACGAGCAGTACTTC	few	TRBV5-1	TRBJ2-7	.
CASSLQDTQYF	TGTGCCAGCAGCTTGCAGGATACGCAGTATTTT	.	TRBV5-4	TRBJ2-3	.
CASSFGGQSYEQYF	TGTGCCAGCAGTTTTGGGGGCCAATCCTACGAGCAGTACTTC	.	TRBV27	TRBJ2-7	.